Listed below are T cell receptor beta chains from one sample, sequenced in a study of blood T cell repertoires in COVID-19. TCRdb keeps only in-frame clones here, not all; method: immunoSEQ multiplex PCR. The data hold some 230,000 clones, with roughly four fifths observed a single time. The sequenced sample was peripheral blood. Source of these receptors: a woman aged 55-70 years with acute or convalescent COVID-19. Each CDR3 is given with its conserved first and last residue. The D gene is left open where the match is weak. Only part of the rows carry a size: once, few, many, or a class if the clone is expanded.

V,J,size,D,CDR3,DNA
TRBV4-1,TRBJ1-1,few,NA,CASSQGSRGDMNTEAFF,TGCGCCAGCAGCCAAGGATCCAGGGGTGATATGAACACTGAAGCTTTCTTT
TRBV11-2,TRBJ2-7,NA,TRBD1,CASSLGARTGENNYEQYF,TGTGCCAGCAGCTTAGGGGCCCGGACAGGAGAAAATAACTACGAGCAGTACTTC
TRBV7-2,TRBJ2-1,NA,NA,CASSLVAGRQFF,TGTGCCAGCAGCTTAGTGGCAGGTCGGCAGTTCTTC
TRBV6-6,TRBJ1-2,NA,TRBD1,CASGRQGPYGYTF,TGTGCCAGCGGACGACAGGGTCCCTATGGCTACACCTTC
TRBV6-5,TRBJ1-2,NA,TRBD1,CASSITGEAGYTF,TGTGCCAGCAGTATTACAGGGGAAGCTGGCTACACCTTC
TRBV4-1,TRBJ2-1,NA,TRBD1,CASSQERTGVFSNEQFF,TGCGCCAGCAGCCAAGAGCGAACAGGGGTTTTCAGCAATGAGCAGTTCTTC
TRBV19,TRBJ1-1,NA,NA,CASNSGQPTEAFF,TGTGCCAGTAACTCAGGACAGCCAACTGAAGCTTTCTTT
TRBV6-5,TRBJ1-1,NA,TRBD1,CASSPQGQGFEAFF,TGTGCCAGCAGTCCCCAAGGACAGGGCTTTGAAGCTTTCTTT
TRBV19,TRBJ2-1,NA,TRBD2,CASSRRTSGYNEQFF,TGTGCCAGTAGTAGACGAACTAGCGGGTACAATGAGCAGTTCTTC
TRBV5-1,TRBJ2-2,NA,NA,CASSLEQRAGELFF,TGCGCCAGCAGCTTGGAACAGAGGGCCGGGGAGCTGTTTTTT
TRBV7-2,TRBJ2-2,NA,NA,CASSGDYLTGELFF,TGTGCCAGCAGCGGAGACTACCTCACCGGGGAGCTGTTTTTT
TRBV29-1,TRBJ2-3,NA,NA,CSRQGRGDTQYF,TGCAGCCGTCAGGGGAGGGGCGATACGCAGTATTTT
TRBV19,TRBJ1-2,NA,NA,CASSAGVDYGYTF,TGTGCCAGTAGCGCAGGGGTAGACTATGGCTACACCTTC
TRBV5-1,TRBJ1-1,NA,NA,CASSLALVQGLGTEAFF,TGCGCCAGCAGCTTGGCTCTCGTCCAGGGGTTGGGCACTGAAGCTTTCTTT
TRBV21-1,TRBJ1-1,NA,NA,CANPRGTEAFF,TGTGCCAACCCGCGGGGCACTGAAGCTTTCTTT
TRBV6-5,TRBJ1-2,NA,NA,CASRQGNYGYTF,TGTGCCAGCAGACAGGGTAACTATGGCTACACCTTC
TRBV7-8,TRBJ2-7,NA,NA,CASSPRRQGLGVYEQYF,TGTGCCAGCAGCCCCAGGCGCCAGGGGCTGGGTGTCTACGAGCAGTACTTC
TRBV4-2,TRBJ2-1,NA,NA,CASSQVAGPQAYNEQFF,TGTGCCAGCAGCCAAGTGGCCGGCCCTCAGGCGTACAATGAGCAGTTCTTC
TRBV7-9,TRBJ1-1,NA,NA,CASSRRDSTDGAFF,TGTGCCAGCAGCCGACGCGACAGCACCGACGGAGCTTTCTTT
TRBV5-6,TRBJ2-1,NA,NA,CAGAPARRPNEQFF,TGTGCCGGAGCGCCAGCCCGACGACCCAATGAGCAGTTCTTC
TRBV29-1,TRBJ1-1,NA,NA,CSVARNTEAFF,TGCAGCGTTGCGAGGAACACTGAAGCTTTCTTT
TRBV7-9,TRBJ2-1,few,TRBD2,CASTSSRGSGGARAIYEQFF,TGTGCCAGCACCTCAAGCCGGGGTAGCGGGGGGGCTCGGGCGATATATGAGCAGTTCTTC
TRBV2,TRBJ1-1,NA,NA,CATRDQQVVYTEAFF,TGTGCCACACGCGACCAACAGGTTGTTTACACTGAAGCTTTCTTT
TRBV5-1,TRBJ2-5,NA,NA,CASSSAGLPETQYF,TGCGCCAGCAGCTCAGCAGGTTTACCAGAGACCCAGTACTTC
TRBV29-1,TRBJ2-3,NA,NA,CSVEGQPDTQYF,TGCAGCGTGGAGGGACAGCCAGATACGCAGTATTTT
TRBV6-5,TRBJ1-1,NA,NA,CASSYSGIPAGTEAFF,TGTGCCAGCAGTTACTCAGGCATTCCGGCGGGGACTGAAGCTTTCTTT
TRBV29-1,TRBJ1-1,NA,NA,CSVDGEGDGGAFF,TGCAGCGTTGATGGTGAAGGGGACGGGGGAGCTTTCTTT
TRBV4-2,TRBJ2-7,NA,NA,CASSHSARENYEQYF,TGTGCCAGCAGCCACTCCGCGCGAGAGAACTACGAGCAGTACTTC
TRBV5-6,TRBJ1-2,NA,NA,CASSLGRTVNGYTF,TGTGCCAGCAGCTTGGGGCGGACAGTTAATGGCTACACCTTC
TRBV27,TRBJ2-3,NA,TRBD2,CASSLSGVSTDTQYF,TGTGCCAGCAGTTTAAGCGGGGTTAGCACAGATACGCAGTATTTT
TRBV9,TRBJ1-6,NA,TRBD1,CASSFAPGQGHSPLHF,TGTGCCAGCAGCTTTGCACCGGGACAGGGACATTCACCCCTCCACTTT
TRBV19,TRBJ1-2,once,TRBD1,CASRPRDRDGYTF,TGTGCCAGTAGGCCCCGGGACAGGGATGGCTACACCTTC
TRBV30,TRBJ1-2,few,NA,CAWSVVGGYGYTF,TGTGCCTGGAGTGTAGTTGGAGGCTATGGCTACACCTTC
TRBV3-1/TRBV3-2,TRBJ1-1,NA,NA,CASSPTHRNTEAFF,TGTGCCAGCAGCCCCACCCACAGGAACACTGAAGCTTTCTTT
TRBV20-1,TRBJ2-7,NA,NA,CSASSGGSYEQYF,TGCAGTGCTAGTAGCGGAGGTTCCTACGAGCAGTACTTC
TRBV30,TRBJ2-1,once,TRBD2,CAWSVSSGGARFF,TGTGCCTGGAGTGTTTCTAGCGGGGGGGCGCGATTCTTC
TRBV10-3,TRBJ1-3,few,NA,CAISESSAGNTIYF,TGTGCCATCAGTGAGAGTTCAGCTGGAAACACCATATATTTT
TRBV30,TRBJ1-2,NA,NA,CAWSVRSGFYGYTF,TGTGCCTGGAGTGTTCGATCAGGGTTCTATGGCTACACCTTC
TRBV6-2/TRBV6-3,TRBJ1-5,NA,TRBD1,CASSYTMGQAKSSNQPQHF,TGTGCCAGCAGTTACACGATGGGACAGGCGAAGAGTAGCAATCAGCCCCAGCATTTT
TRBV7-6,TRBJ2-1,NA,TRBD2,CASSRRASGGPANEQFF,TGTGCCAGCAGCCGCAGAGCTAGCGGGGGGCCGGCTAATGAGCAGTTCTTC
TRBV28,TRBJ2-1,NA,TRBD1,CASTKTGVTNEQFF,TGTGCCAGCACCAAGACAGGGGTTACCAATGAGCAGTTCTTC
TRBV19,TRBJ2-2,NA,NA,CASSTGPMGGTGELFF,TGTGCCAGTAGTACAGGACCAATGGGGGGCACCGGGGAGCTGTTTTTT
TRBV4-2,TRBJ1-4,NA,NA,CASSPVVGLRNPTNEKLFF,TGTGCCAGCAGCCCTGTTGTGGGCCTTAGGAACCCAACTAATGAAAAACTGTTTTTT
TRBV3-1/TRBV3-2,TRBJ2-1,NA,TRBD2,CASSHRPSGGYRNEQFF,TGTGCCAGCAGCCACCGTCCTAGCGGGGGGTACCGCAATGAGCAGTTCTTC
TRBV19,TRBJ1-1,once,TRBD1,CASSITGTVNTEAFF,TGTGCCAGTAGTATAACCGGGACAGTGAACACTGAAGCTTTCTTT
TRBV2,TRBJ2-2,NA,TRBD1,CASSYPGQAANTGELFF,TGTGCCAGCAGTTATCCGGGACAGGCCGCGAACACCGGGGAGCTGTTTTTT
TRBV5-1,TRBJ2-7,NA,NA,CASSLEGENYEQYF,TGCGCCAGCAGCTTGGAGGGAGAGAATTACGAGCAGTACTTC
TRBV5-1,TRBJ2-1,NA,NA,CASSLRLGKVDEQFF,TGCGCCAGCAGCTTAAGACTAGGAAAGGTCGATGAGCAGTTCTTC
TRBV11-2,TRBJ2-2,once,NA,CASSSGARATGELFF,TGTGCCAGCAGCTCGGGAGCGCGAGCCACCGGGGAGCTGTTTTTT
TRBV5-4,TRBJ2-5,once,TRBD2,CASSLVGGTQETQYF,TGTGCCAGCAGCTTGGTCGGGGGGACTCAAGAGACCCAGTACTTC
TRBV6-5,TRBJ1-2,once,NA,CASRLSPNYGYTF,TGTGCCAGCAGGCTATCACCGAACTATGGCTACACCTTC
TRBV19,TRBJ1-2,NA,TRBD1,CATQSWDRGNYGYTF,TGTGCCACCCAAAGTTGGGACAGGGGGAACTATGGCTACACCTTC
TRBV10-3,TRBJ1-1,NA,TRBD1,CAIKGAEAEAFF,TGTGCCATCAAGGGGGCGGAGGCTGAAGCTTTCTTT
TRBV9,TRBJ1-5,NA,NA,CASSVGQSNQPQHF,TGTGCCAGCAGCGTAGGACAGAGCAATCAGCCCCAGCATTTT
TRBV9,TRBJ2-7,once,NA,CASSPAGAAYEQYF,TGTGCCAGCAGCCCGGCGGGGGCTGCCTACGAGCAGTACTTC
TRBV5-1,TRBJ1-5,NA,NA,CARSMGANQPQHF,TGCGCCAGGAGTATGGGGGCCAATCAGCCCCAGCATTTT